These T cell receptor beta chains were read from a single sample in a study of CD8 T cells in ankylosing spondylitis. TCRdb used MiXCR to reprocess the 5' RACE reads, holding one entry per CDR3 protein. The sample lists 350,000 or so distinct CDR3 sequences; roughly 8% were seen once. Input material: blood, either unsorted or a sorted T cell fraction (not recorded which). The source is a male donor with ankylosing spondylitis. CDR3s include the opening cysteine and the closing phenylalanine or tryptophan. D genes are given only for firm matches. Clone size is stated in some rows and not others, as once, few, many or a class when expanded.

abundance,d_gene,v_gene,j_gene,CDR3aa,CDR3nt
-,-,TRBV19,TRBJ2-5,CASPSEGRQIPGAVETQYF,TGTGCCAGCCCGTCAGAGGGTCGACAGATTCCTGGGGCGGTAGAGACCCAGTACTTC
many,-,TRBV7-2,TRBJ2-1,CASSLIRHSEQFF,TGTGCCAGCAGCTTAATTCGGCATTCGGAGCAGTTCTTC
many,TRBD1,TRBV5-1,TRBJ2-1,CASSLGQGHNEQFF,TGCGCCAGCAGCTTGGGACAGGGACACAATGAGCAGTTCTTC
few,TRBD2,TRBV5-1,TRBJ2-7,CASSLQTSGSYEQYF,TGCGCCAGCAGCCTACAAACTAGCGGGAGTTACGAGCAGTACTTC
many,-,TRBV6-5,TRBJ2-7,CASSYSGGSYEQYF,TGTGCCAGCAGTTACTCCGGGGGCTCCTACGAGCAGTACTTC
many,TRBD2,TRBV29-1,TRBJ2-1,CSVDVAGGSNEQFF,TGCAGCGTTGATGTTGCGGGAGGGTCCAATGAGCAGTTCTTC
few,-,TRBV20-1,TRBJ1-3,CSAIKSSGNTIYF,TGCAGTGCTATAAAGTCCTCTGGAAACACCATATATTTT
few,TRBD2,TRBV29-1,TRBJ2-3,CSVRREVTDTQYF,TGCAGCGTACGGCGGGAGGTCACAGATACGCAGTATTTT
many,-,TRBV5-1,TRBJ2-3,CASSHPRAPRDTQYF,TGCGCCAGCAGTCATCCCCGAGCCCCCAGAGATACGCAGTATTTT
few,-,TRBV7-9,TRBJ1-5,CASSHDSNQPQHF,TGTGCCAGCAGCCATGACAGCAATCAGCCCCAGCATTTT
-,-,TRBV12-3/TRBV12-4,TRBJ1-4,CASSHTEKLFF,TGTGCCAGCAGCCATACTGAAAAACTGTTTTTT
few,TRBD2,TRBV29-1,TRBJ2-3,CSASSGSGTDTQYF,TGCAGCGCAAGTAGCGGGAGTGGCACAGATACGCAGTATTTT
-,-,TRBV6-1,TRBJ1-5,CASSRTPQGQPQHF,TGTGCCAGCAGTCGCACCCCGCAGGGTCAGCCCCAGCATTTT
-,-,TRBV4-1,TRBJ2-7,CASSHVRASYEQYF,TGCGCCAGCAGCCACGTTAGGGCCTCCTACGAGCAGTACTTC
few,-,TRBV14,TRBJ2-1,CASSRPGSVYNEQFF,TGTGCCAGCAGCCGGCCGGGGTCGGTCTACAATGAGCAGTTCTTC
few,TRBD2,TRBV5-4,TRBJ2-7,CASSSRYGTSGTEQYF,TGTGCCAGCAGCTCGAGATACGGGACTAGCGGGACCGAGCAGTACTTC
-,TRBD2,TRBV20-1,TRBJ2-1,CSARIPSGGAYNEQFF,TGCAGTGCTAGAATTCCTAGCGGGGGAGCCTACAATGAGCAGTTCTTC
few,TRBD1,TRBV6-5,TRBJ2-7,CASSLVPGQSSYEQYF,TGTGCCAGCAGTTTGGTACCGGGACAGAGCTCCTACGAGCAGTACTTC
-,-,TRBV3-1,TRBJ1-4,CASSPPYGEKLFF,TGTGCCAGCAGCCCTCCGTACGGTGAAAAACTGTTTTTT
many,TRBD2,TRBV12-3/TRBV12-4,TRBJ2-7,CASSSGLAGPWQYF,TGTGCCAGCAGCTCCGGACTAGCGGGGCCCTGGCAGTACTTC
-,-,TRBV7-2,TRBJ2-7,CASSPRAGLSYEQYF,TGTGCCAGCAGCCCAAGGGCAGGGCTCTCCTACGAGCAGTACTTC
-,-,TRBV14,TRBJ1-5,CASSRGREPQHF,TGTGCCAGCAGCCGAGGGAGAGAGCCCCAGCATTTT
few,-,TRBV20-1,TRBJ1-1,CSARSIFNTEAFF,TGCAGTGCTAGATCTATTTTTAACACTGAAGCTTTCTTT
-,-,TRBV25-1,TRBJ2-1,CASSRPGQYNEQFF,TGTGCCAGCAGTCGCCCGGGGCAATACAATGAGCAGTTCTTC
-,-,TRBV2,TRBJ2-1,CASSESGVRHNEQFF,TGTGCCAGCAGTGAGTCAGGGGTGCGACACAATGAGCAGTTCTTC
-,-,TRBV20-1,TRBJ2-7,CSARATWYEQYF,TGCAGTGCTAGAGCGACGTGGTACGAGCAGTACTTC
-,-,TRBV7-9,TRBJ1-5,CATRDGPNQPQHF,TGTGCCACCCGGGACGGACCAAATCAGCCCCAGCATTTT